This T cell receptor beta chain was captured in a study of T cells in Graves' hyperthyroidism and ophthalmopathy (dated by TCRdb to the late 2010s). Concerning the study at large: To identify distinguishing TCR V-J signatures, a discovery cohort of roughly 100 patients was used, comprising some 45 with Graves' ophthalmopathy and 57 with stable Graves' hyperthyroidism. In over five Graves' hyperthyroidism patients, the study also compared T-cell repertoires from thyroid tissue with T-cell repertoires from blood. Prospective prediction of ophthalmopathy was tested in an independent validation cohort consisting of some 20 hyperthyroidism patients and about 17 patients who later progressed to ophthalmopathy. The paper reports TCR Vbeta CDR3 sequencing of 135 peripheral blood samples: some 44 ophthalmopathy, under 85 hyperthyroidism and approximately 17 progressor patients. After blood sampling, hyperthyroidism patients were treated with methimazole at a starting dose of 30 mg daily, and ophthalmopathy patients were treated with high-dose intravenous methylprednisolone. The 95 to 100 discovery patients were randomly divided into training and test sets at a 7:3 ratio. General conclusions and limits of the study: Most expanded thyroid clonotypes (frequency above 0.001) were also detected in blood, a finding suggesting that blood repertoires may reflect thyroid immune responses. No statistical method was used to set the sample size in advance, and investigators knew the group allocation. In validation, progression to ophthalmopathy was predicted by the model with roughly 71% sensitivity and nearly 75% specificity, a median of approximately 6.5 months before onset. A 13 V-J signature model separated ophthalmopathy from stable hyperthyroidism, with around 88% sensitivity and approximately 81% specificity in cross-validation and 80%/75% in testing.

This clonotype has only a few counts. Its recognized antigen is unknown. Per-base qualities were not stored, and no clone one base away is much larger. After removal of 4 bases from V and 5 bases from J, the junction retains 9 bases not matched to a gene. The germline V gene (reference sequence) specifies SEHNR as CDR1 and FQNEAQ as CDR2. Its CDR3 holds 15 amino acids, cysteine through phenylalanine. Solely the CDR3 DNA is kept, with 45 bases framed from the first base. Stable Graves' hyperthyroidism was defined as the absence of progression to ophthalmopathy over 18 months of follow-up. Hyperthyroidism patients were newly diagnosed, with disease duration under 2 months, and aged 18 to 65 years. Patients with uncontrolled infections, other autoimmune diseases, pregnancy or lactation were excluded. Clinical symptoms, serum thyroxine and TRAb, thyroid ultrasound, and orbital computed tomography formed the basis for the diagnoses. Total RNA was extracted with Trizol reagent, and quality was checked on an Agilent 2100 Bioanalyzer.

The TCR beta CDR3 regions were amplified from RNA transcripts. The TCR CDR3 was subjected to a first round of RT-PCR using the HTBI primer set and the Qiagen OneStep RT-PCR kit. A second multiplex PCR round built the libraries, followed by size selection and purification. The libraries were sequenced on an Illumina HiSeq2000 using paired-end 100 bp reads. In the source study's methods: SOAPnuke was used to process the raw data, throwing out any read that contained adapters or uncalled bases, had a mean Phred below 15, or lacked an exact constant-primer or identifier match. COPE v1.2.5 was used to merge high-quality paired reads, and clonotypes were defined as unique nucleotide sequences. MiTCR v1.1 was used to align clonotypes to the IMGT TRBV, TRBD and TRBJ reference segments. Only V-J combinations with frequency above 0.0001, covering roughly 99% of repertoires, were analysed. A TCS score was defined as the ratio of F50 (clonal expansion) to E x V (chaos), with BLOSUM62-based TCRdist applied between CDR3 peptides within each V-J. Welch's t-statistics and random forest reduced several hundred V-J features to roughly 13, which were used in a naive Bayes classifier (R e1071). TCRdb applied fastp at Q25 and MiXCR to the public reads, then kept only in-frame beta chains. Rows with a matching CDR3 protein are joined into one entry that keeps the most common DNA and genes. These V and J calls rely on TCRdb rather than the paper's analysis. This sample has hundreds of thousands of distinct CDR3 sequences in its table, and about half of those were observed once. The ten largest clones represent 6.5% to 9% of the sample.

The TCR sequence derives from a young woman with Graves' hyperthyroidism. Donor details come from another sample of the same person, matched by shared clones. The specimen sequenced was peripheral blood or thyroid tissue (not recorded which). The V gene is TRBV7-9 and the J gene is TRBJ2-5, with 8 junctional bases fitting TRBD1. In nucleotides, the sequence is TGTGCCAGCAGCTCGGACAGGGTTGTAACCGAGACCCAGTACTTC. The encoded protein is CASSSDRVVTETQYF.